Listed here is a single TCR beta chain. The same CDR3 is also encoded by other DNA sequences in this sample. This sample was taken from a study of blood T cell repertoires in COVID-19. Study-level background: Acute-phase and convalescent COVID-19 samples originated in the United States, Italy and Spain. T cells, B-cell-depleted T cells, or PBMCs supplied cDNA or gDNA.

Per the germline V gene, CDR1 is SGHRS and CDR2 is YFSETQ. V dropped 1 base and J dropped 3 bases, with 5 bases sitting between them. This CDR3 region has 12 residues. As processed by the authors: Amplification of reference gene primers was used by the study to estimate nucleated cell counts. Clones were read by immunoSEQ multiplex PCR, and TCRdb kept only the in-frame ones, dropping some. V, J and clone size reflect that table, while D and trimming were determined from the DNA. The repertoire holds some 220,000 clones, with 70% to 90% as singletons. The clonotype originates from a man between 45 and 60 years old who had recovered from COVID-19. Sequenced material: peripheral blood. The chain carries TRBV5-1 and TRBJ2-7; D ambiguous. The CDR3 bases are TGCGCCAGCAGCTTGTCGGGCTACGAGCAGTACTTC. Residues: CASSLSGYEQYF. The variable domain in full, completed from reference TRBV5-1 and TRBJ2-7, reads KAGVTQTPRYLIKTRGQQVTLSCSPISGHRSVSWYQQTPGQGLQFLFEYFSETQRNKGNFPGRFSGRQFSNSRSEMNVSTLELGDSALYLCASSLSGYEQYFGPGTRLTVT.